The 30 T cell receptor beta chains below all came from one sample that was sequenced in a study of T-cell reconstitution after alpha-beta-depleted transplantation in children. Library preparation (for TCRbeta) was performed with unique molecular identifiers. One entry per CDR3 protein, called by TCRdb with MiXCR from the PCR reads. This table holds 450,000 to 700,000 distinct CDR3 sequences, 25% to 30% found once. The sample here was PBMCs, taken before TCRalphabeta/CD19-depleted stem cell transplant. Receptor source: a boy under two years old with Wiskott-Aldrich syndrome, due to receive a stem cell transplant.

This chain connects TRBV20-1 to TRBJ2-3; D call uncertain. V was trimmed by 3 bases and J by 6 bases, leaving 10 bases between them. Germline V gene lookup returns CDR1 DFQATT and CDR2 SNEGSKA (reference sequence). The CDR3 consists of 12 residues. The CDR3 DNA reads TGCAGTGCTAGTGAATGGTCCGATACGCAGTATTTT. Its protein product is CSASEWSDTQYF.

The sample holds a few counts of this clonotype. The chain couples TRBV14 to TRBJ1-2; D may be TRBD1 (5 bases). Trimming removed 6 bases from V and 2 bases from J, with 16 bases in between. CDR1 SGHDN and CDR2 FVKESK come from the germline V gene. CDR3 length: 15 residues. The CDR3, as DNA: TGTGCCAGCAGTCGCCCCGGGGGACCCAACTATGGCTACACCTTC. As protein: CASSRPGGPNYGYTF. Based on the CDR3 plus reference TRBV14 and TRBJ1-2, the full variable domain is EAGVTQFPSHSVIEKGQTVTLRCDPISGHDNLYWYRRVMGKEIKFLLHFVKESKQDESGMPNNRFLAERTGGTYSTLKVQPAELEDSGVYFCASSRPGGPNYGYTFGSGTRLTVV.

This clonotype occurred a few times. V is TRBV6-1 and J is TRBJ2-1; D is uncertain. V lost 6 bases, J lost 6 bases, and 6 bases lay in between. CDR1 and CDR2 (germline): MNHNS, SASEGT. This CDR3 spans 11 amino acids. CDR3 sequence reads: CASRALNEQFF. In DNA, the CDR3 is TGTGCCAGCAGGGCGCTCAATGAGCAGTTCTTC.

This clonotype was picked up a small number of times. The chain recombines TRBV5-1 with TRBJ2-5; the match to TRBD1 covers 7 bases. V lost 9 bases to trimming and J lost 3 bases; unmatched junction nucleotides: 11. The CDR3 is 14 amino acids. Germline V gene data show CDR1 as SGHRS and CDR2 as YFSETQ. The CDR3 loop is CATRTGGGEETQYF. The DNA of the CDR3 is TGCGCCACCCGGACAGGAGGAGGTGAAGAGACCCAGTACTTC.

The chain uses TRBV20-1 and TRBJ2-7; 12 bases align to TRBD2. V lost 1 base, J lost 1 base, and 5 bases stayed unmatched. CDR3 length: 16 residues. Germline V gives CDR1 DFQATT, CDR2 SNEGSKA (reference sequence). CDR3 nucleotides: TGCAGTGCTAGAGTCCCGGGACTAGCGGGTTCCTACGAGCAGTACTTC. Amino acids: CSARVPGLAGSYEQYF.

CDR3 loop: CASRRLAGGGNTGELFF. The CDR3 bases are TGTGCCAGTAGGCGTCTAGCGGGAGGGGGGAACACCGGGGAGCTGTTTTTT. This sequence joins TRBV19 and TRBJ2-2; 12 bases line up with TRBD2. This CDR3 has 17 amino acids. Germline trimming cut 6 bases from V and 1 base from J; bases unmatched to any gene: 6. CDR1 LNHDA and CDR2 SQIVND come from the germline V gene (reference sequence).

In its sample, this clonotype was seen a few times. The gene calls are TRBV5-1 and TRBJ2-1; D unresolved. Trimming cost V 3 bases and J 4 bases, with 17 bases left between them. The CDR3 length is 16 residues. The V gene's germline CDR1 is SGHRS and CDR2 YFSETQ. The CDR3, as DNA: TGCGCCAGCAGCTCGAGGCCCCAACGCGATTACAATGAGCAGTTCTTC. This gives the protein CASSSRPQRDYNEQFF.

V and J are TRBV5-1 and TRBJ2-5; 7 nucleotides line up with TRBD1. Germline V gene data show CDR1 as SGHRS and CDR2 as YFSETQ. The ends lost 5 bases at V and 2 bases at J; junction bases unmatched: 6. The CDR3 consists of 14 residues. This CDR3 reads CASRRNRGQETQYF. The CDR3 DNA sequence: TGCGCCAGCAGGCGGAACAGGGGTCAAGAGACCCAGTACTTC.

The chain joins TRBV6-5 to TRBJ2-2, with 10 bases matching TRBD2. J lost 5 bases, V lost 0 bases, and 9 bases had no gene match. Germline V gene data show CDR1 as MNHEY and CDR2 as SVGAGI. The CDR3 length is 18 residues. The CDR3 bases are TGTGCCAGCAGTTACTCGGTGGCTAGCGGGAGTGGGACCGGGGAGCTGTTTTTT. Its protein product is CASSYSVASGSGTGELFF.

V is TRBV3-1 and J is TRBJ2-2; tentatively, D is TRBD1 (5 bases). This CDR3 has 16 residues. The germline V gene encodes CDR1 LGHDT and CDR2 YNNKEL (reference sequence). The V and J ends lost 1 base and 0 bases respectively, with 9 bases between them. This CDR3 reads CASSQVKGSNTGELFF. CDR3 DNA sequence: TGTGCCAGCAGCCAAGTCAAGGGGTCGAACACCGGGGAGCTGTTTTTT.

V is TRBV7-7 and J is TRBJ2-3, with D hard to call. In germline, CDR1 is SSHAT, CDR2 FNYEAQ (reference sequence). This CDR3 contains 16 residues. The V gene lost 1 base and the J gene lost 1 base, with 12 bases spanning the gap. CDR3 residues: CASSLGAREGTDTQYF. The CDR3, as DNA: TGTGCCAGCAGCTTAGGGGCGCGAGAAGGCACAGATACGCAGTATTTT. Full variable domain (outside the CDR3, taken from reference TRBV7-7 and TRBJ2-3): GAGVSQSPRYKVTKRGQDVTLRCDPISSHATLYWYQQALGQGPEFLTYFNYEAQPDKSGLPSDRFSAERPEGSISTLTIQRTEQRDSAMYRCASSLGAREGTDTQYFGPGTRLTVL.

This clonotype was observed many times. CDR3 amino acids: CASAGQNTGELFF. The CDR3 coding sequence is TGCGCCAGCGCCGGACAGAACACCGGGGAGCTGTTTTTT. The chain employs TRBV5-1 and TRBJ2-2, with D possibly being TRBD1 (5 bases). The CDR3 is made up of 13 amino acids. V was shortened by 7 bases and J by 1 base, with 8 bases between the two germline ends. Germline V CDR1 and CDR2: SGHRS, YFSETQ.

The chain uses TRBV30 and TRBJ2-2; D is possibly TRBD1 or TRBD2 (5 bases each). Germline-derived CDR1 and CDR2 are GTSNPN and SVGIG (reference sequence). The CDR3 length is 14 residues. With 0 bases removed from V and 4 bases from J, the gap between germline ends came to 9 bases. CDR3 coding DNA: TGTGCCTGGAGTGTACTGAGGGGCACCGGGGAGCTGTTTTTT. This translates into CAWSVLRGTGELFF.

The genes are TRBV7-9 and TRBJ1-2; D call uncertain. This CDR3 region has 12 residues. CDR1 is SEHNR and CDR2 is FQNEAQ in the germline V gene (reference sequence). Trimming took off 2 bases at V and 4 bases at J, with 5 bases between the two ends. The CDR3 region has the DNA TGTGCCAGCAGCTTATCGACCTATGGCTACACCTTC. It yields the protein CASSLSTYGYTF.

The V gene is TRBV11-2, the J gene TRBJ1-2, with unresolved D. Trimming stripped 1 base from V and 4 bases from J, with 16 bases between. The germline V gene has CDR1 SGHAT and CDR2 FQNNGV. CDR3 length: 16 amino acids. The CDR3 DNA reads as TGTGCCAGCAGCTTAGCCGGCACCCTAGACCCCTATGGCTACACCTTC. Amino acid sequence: CASSLAGTLDPYGYTF.

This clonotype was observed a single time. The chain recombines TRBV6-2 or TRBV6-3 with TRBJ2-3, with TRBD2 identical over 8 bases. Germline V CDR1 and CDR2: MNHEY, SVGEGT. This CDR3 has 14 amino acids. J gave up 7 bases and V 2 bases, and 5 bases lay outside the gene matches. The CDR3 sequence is CASSYRRGGNTQYF. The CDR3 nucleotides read TGTGCCAGCAGTTACCGACGCGGGGGGAATACGCAGTATTTT.

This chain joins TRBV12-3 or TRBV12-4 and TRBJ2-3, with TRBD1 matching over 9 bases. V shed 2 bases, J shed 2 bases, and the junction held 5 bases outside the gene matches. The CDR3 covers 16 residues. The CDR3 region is CASSLPGTGITDTQYF. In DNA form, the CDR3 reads TGTGCCAGCAGTTTACCCGGGACAGGGATCACAGATACGCAGTATTTT.

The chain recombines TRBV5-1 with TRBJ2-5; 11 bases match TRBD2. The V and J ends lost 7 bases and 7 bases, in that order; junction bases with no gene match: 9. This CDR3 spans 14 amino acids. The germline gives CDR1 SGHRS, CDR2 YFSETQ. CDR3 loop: CASAGLAGEGTQYF. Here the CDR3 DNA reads TGCGCCAGCGCTGGACTAGCGGGCGAGGGGACCCAGTACTTC.

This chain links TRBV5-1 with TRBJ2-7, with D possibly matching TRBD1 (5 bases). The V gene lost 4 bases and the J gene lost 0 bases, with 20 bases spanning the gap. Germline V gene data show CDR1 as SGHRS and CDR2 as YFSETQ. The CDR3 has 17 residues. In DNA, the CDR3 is TGCGCCAGCAGCCCCGGACACCTTATAGTTTTCTCCTACGAGCAGTACTTC. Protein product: CASSPGHLIVFSYEQYF.

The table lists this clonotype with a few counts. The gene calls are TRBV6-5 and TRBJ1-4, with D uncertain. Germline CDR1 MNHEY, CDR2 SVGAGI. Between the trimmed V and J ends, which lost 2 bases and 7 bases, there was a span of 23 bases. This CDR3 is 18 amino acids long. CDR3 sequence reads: CASSYRPSVEVSIEKLFF. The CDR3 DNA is TGTGCCAGCAGTTACAGGCCGTCCGTTGAGGTTTCGATTGAAAAACTGTTTTTT.

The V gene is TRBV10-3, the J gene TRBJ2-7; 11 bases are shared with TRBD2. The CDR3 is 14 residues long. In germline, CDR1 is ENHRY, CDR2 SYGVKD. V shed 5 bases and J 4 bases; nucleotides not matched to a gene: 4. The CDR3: CAISTGTSGYEQYF. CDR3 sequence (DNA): TGTGCCATCAGTACCGGGACTAGCGGTTACGAGCAGTACTTC.

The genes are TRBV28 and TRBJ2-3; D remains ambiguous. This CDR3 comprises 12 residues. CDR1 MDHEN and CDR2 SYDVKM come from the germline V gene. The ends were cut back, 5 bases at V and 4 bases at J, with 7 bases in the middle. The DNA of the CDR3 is TGTGCCAGCAGTACCAGCGCAGATACGCAGTATTTT. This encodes CASSTSADTQYF.

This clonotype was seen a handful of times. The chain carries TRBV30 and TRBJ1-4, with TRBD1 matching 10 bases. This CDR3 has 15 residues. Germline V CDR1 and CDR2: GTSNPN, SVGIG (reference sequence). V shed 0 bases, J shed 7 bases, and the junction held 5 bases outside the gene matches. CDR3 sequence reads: CAWSVPGTGAEKLFF. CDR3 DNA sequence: TGTGCCTGGAGTGTACCGGGGACAGGGGCTGAAAAACTGTTTTTT.

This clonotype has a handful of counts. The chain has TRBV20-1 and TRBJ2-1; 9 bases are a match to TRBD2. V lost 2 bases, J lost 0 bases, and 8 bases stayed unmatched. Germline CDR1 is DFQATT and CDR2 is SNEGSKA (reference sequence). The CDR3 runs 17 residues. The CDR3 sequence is CSARRLAALSSYNEQFF. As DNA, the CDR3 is TGCAGTGCTAGACGACTAGCGGCCCTTTCCTCCTACAATGAGCAGTTCTTC.

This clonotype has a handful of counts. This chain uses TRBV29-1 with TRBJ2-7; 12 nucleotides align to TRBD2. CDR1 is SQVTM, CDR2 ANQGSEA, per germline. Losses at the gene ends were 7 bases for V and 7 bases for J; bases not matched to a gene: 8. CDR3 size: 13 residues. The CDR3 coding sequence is TGCAGCGCTCTGAGACTAGCGGGAGAAGAGCAGTACTTC. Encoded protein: CSALRLAGEEQYF.

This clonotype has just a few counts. The CDR3 region is CASPRDGNNSPLHF. CDR3 sequence (DNA): TGTGCCTCCCCCCGGGACGGTAATAATTCACCCCTCCACTTT. The chain uses TRBV30 and TRBJ1-6; D possibly corresponds to TRBD1 (5 bases). The CDR3 has 14 residues. Germline CDR1 and CDR2: GTSNPN and SVGIG (reference sequence). V dropped 7 bases and J dropped 5 bases, with 15 bases sitting between them.

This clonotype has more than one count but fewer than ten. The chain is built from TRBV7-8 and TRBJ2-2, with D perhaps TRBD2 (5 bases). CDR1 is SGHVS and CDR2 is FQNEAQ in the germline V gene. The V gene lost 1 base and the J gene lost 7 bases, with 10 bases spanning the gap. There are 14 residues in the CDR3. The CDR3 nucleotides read TGTGCCAGCAGCTTAGGGGAGCTTGGCGGGGAGCTGTTTTTT. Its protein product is CASSLGELGGELFF.

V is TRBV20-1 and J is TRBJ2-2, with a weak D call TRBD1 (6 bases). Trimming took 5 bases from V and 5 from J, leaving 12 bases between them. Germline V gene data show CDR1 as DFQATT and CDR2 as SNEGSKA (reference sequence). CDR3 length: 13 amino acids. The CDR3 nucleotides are TGCAGTGCTCGTCAGGGGCAGACCGGGGAGCTGTTTTTT. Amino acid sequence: CSARQGQTGELFF.

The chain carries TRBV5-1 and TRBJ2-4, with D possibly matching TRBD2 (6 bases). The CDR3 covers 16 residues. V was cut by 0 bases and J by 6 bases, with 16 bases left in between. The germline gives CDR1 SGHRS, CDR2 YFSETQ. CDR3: CASSLAPGLGGNIQYF. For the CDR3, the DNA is TGCGCCAGCAGCTTGGCCCCGGGCTTGGGGGGAAACATTCAGTACTTC.

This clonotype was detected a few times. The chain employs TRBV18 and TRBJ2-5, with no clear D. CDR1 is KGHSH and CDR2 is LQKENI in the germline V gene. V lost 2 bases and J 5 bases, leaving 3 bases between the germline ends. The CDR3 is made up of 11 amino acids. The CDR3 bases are TGTGCCAGCTCACCAGATGAGACCCAGTACTTC. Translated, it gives CASSPDETQYF.